This T cell receptor beta chain is from a study of shared clonotypes between healthy human individuals. Study results and limitations: Against clonotypes common to all four donors, non-shared ones had lower generation probabilities.

Some clones are missing from TCRdb's copy, which holds only in-frame ones; the method was immunoSEQ multiplex PCR. The sample contains around 2.5 million clones, 93% of which appear only once. Germline CDR1 SGHTA, CDR2 FQGNSA. This CDR3 contains 15 residues. The V segment lost 3 bases and the J segment 2 bases; nucleotides outside the gene matches: 2. About this clone: No antigen is known for it. Different DNA sequences within this sample yield the same CDR3.

Every donor, a Caucasian adult, lived in Nashville, Tennessee. The V call is TRBV7-2, the J call TRBJ2-1; 9 nucleotides align to TRBD1. Sequencing input: naive CD4+ T cells from PBMCs. Indicated subset: CD45RA+ positively selected. The TCR was taken from a man aged 18 to 29 in good health. Some clones in this sample may be carry-over from other donors' samples. CDR3 coding DNA: TGTGCCAGCAGCTTTGGGACAGGGACCTACAATGAGCAGTTCTTC. Translated: CASSFGTGTYNEQFF.